This entry describes one T cell receptor beta chain. Its antigen is unknown. This sample was included in a study of T cell responses to AZD1222 COVID-19 vaccine. Study-wide findings and caveats: None of the repertoires were sampled until the peak T cell response had passed. It should be noted that donors were predominantly white British and more often female, and clonal diversity was possibly underestimated.

CDR1 KGHSH and CDR2 LQKENI come from the germline V gene. This CDR3 contains 13 residues. V was trimmed by 1 base and J by 2 bases, leaving 5 bases between them. TCRdb's copy holds only in-frame clones and misses some; the assay was immunoSEQ multiplex PCR. This sample has 95,000 to 110,000 clones, with approximately 88% found just once. The clonotype comes from an adult in good health. The V and J genes are TRBV18 and TRBJ2-5; D is uncertain. This sample comprised peripheral blood, obtained on day 0 of AZD1222 vaccination. The CDR3 is CASSPRIQETQYF. In nucleotides, the CDR3 is TGTGCCAGCTCACCACGGATTCAAGAGACCCAGTACTTC.